The rows below give T cell receptor beta chains drawn from one sample of a study of T cells in Graves' hyperthyroidism and ophthalmopathy. TCRdb recomputed calls from the multiplex PCR reads with MiXCR, one row per CDR3 protein. The sample contains nearly 250,000 distinct CDR3 sequences, approximately 25% of which appear only once. The sample was blood. These receptors all stem from a woman aged 40 to 55 with Graves' ophthalmopathy. Each CDR3 is given with its conserved first and last residue. A D gene is named only where the DNA matches it firmly. For some rows the clone size is stated as once, few or many, or as a class when expanded; others skip it.

TRBV7-2	TRBJ2-7	.	many	CASSLGGRSAPYEQYF	TGTGCCAGCAGCCTTGGGGGGAGGTCTGCCCCTTACGAGCAGTACTTC
TRBV11-3	TRBJ2-6	TRBD2	many	CASSLGGQREVLSGANVLTF	TGTGCCAGCAGCTTAGGGGGCCAGCGGGAGGTCCTTTCTGGGGCCAACGTCCTGACTTTC
TRBV6-1	TRBJ2-7	TRBD2	many	CASSAGGRLYEQYF	TGTGCCAGCAGTGCTGGCGGGAGGCTCTACGAGCAGTACTTC
TRBV28	TRBJ2-7	.	few	CASRGAGTKGTYEQYF	TGTGCCAGCAGGGGAGCCGGGACAAAAGGGACCTACGAGCAGTACTTC
TRBV19	TRBJ2-5	TRBD2	many	CASSRPSAGDQETQYF	TGTGCCAGTAGCAGACCGTCAGCGGGAGACCAAGAGACCCAGTACTTC
TRBV5-8	TRBJ2-7	.	many	CASSLFDYGQYF	TGTGCCAGCAGCTTGTTCGATTACGGGCAGTACTTC
TRBV6-4	TRBJ1-5	.	many	CASSDSLRGGNQPQHF	TGTGCCAGCAGTGACTCGCTACGGGGGGGCAATCAGCCCCAGCATTTT
TRBV15	TRBJ2-2	TRBD2	few	CATSETSGMANTGELSF	TGTGCCACCAGCGAGACTAGCGGGATGGCCAACACCGGGGAGCTGTCTTTT
TRBV7-8	TRBJ2-5	TRBD2	.	CAGSVAGGPKTQYF	TGTGCCGGGTCCGTAGCGGGGGGGCCCAAGACCCAGTACTTC
TRBV6-5	TRBJ1-1	.	many	CASTWTLATEAFF	TGTGCCAGCACTTGGACCCTGGCCACTGAAGCTTTCTTT
TRBV19	TRBJ1-5	.	many	CASSIGTVLRGQPQHF	TGTGCCAGTAGTATAGGGACCGTGCTGCGGGGCCAGCCCCAGCATTTT
TRBV29-1	TRBJ1-1	.	many	CKTAGGLNTEAFF	TGCAAGACGGCGGGGGGCCTGAACACTGAAGCTTTCTTT
TRBV18	TRBJ2-4	.	many	CASSSLPAKNIQYF	TGTGCCAGCTCATCACTTCCAGCCAAAAACATTCAGTACTTC
TRBV27	TRBJ2-7	TRBD2	many	CASSPLGLAGEYEQYF	TGTGCCAGCAGTCCGCTGGGACTAGCGGGAGAGTACGAGCAGTACTTC
TRBV4-1	TRBJ1-5	.	few	CASSPSGDPPWPQHF	TGCGCCAGCAGCCCCTCCGGGGATCCCCCATGGCCCCAGCATTTT
TRBV11-2	TRBJ2-5	TRBD2	many	CASSLRLAGGLQETQYF	TGTGCCAGCAGCTTAAGACTAGCGGGAGGACTCCAAGAGACCCAGTACTTC
TRBV28	TRBJ2-7	TRBD1	many	CASSLFSGAGGDEQYF	TGTGCCAGCAGTTTGTTCTCCGGGGCAGGGGGCGACGAGCAGTACTTC
TRBV29-1	TRBJ2-7	TRBD1	many	CSVLPAQGAYEQYF	TGCAGCGTCCTCCCCGCGCAGGGGGCGTATGAGCAGTACTTC
TRBV6-5	TRBJ2-2	TRBD2	many	CASSISGANTGELFF	TGTGCCAGCAGTATCAGCGGGGCGAACACCGGGGAGCTGTTTTTT
TRBV28	TRBJ2-7	TRBD2	many	CASSLGTSGRYEQYF	TGTGCCAGCAGTCTCGGGACTAGCGGGCGATACGAGCAGTACTTC
TRBV27	TRBJ2-7	TRBD1	few	CASSSRGTDTYEQYF	TGTGCCAGCAGTTCTAGGGGGACAGATACCTACGAGCAGTACTTC
TRBV2	TRBJ2-5	.	many	CASSEVSSETQYF	TGTGCCAGCAGTGAAGTTAGCTCGGAGACCCAGTACTTC